What follows are 24 T cell receptor beta chains derived from one specimen sequenced in a study of early T cells in non-severe SARS-CoV-2 infection. MiXCR, run by TCRdb on the 5' RACE reads, gives a single entry per CDR3 protein. The sample has about 82,000 distinct CDR3 sequences, approximately 13% seen once; the top ten hold roughly 6%. Source material: whole blood. The receptors originated from an adult who was a healthcare worker with PCR-confirmed SARS-CoV-2 infection or an uninfected control (not recorded which).

This clonotype was counted only a few times. The chain has TRBV6-5 and TRBJ2-5, with D perhaps matching TRBD1 or TRBD2 (5 bases each). CDR3 length: 15 amino acids. Trimming removed 2 bases from V and 5 bases from J, with 15 bases in between. Looked up from germline, CDR1 is MNHEY and CDR2 is SVGAGI. The CDR3 sequence: CASSYASGPGETQYF. In DNA form, the CDR3 reads TGTGCCAGCAGTTACGCGTCGGGACCCGGGGAGACCCAGTACTTC.

This clonotype showed up many times. The chain is built from TRBV18 and TRBJ2-3; the match to TRBD1 covers 9 bases. CDR1 and CDR2 (germline): KGHSH, LQKENI. This CDR3 spans 15 amino acids. The trim removed 0 bases at V and 4 bases at J, leaving 2 bases unmatched. The CDR3 is CASSPPGQGSDTQYF. The CDR3 DNA sequence: TGTGCCAGCTCACCACCGGGACAGGGCTCAGATACGCAGTATTTT.

The chain carries TRBV11-2 and TRBJ2-1, with D perhaps TRBD1 (5 bases). The germline V gene has CDR1 SGHAT and CDR2 FQNNGV. The CDR3 covers 16 residues. V lost 1 base and J lost 8, with 18 bases in between. For the CDR3, the DNA is TGTGCCAGCAGCTTAGGGGCCCTCCAAGAAGGGGATGAGCAGTTCTTC. Amino acids: CASSLGALQEGDEQFF.

In its sample, this clonotype was seen once. The chain uses TRBV28 and TRBJ2-5; D might be TRBD2 (6 bases). This CDR3 is 13 amino acids long. CDR1 and CDR2 (germline): MDHEN, SYDVKM. The V end lost 6 bases, the J end lost 4 bases, and 12 bases lay between the germline ends. For the CDR3, the DNA is TGTGCCAGCAGGGACTACGGGGGAGAGACCCAGTACTTC. It is translated as CASRDYGGETQYF.

The sample holds a few counts of this clonotype. This chain uses TRBV27 with TRBJ1-2; D is possibly TRBD1 (5 bases). Deletions cut 3 bases from V and 5 bases from J, with 10 bases between. The CDR3 covers 13 residues. Germline V lookup: CDR1 MNHEY, CDR2 SMNVEV (reference sequence). The CDR3 loop reads CASSFGGWYGYTF. The DNA for the CDR3 is TGTGCCAGCAGTTTTGGGGGTTGGTATGGCTACACCTTC.

V gene TRBV6-5 combines with J gene TRBJ2-3; 12 bases map to TRBD2. With V trimmed by 5 bases and J by 2 bases, 8 bases remained unmatched. Germline V gene lookup returns CDR1 MNHEY and CDR2 SVGAGI. The CDR3 length is 17 residues. The CDR3 DNA reads TGTGCCAGCAGTCCCGGACTAGCGGGGAAATACACAGATACGCAGTATTTT. Translation: CASSPGLAGKYTDTQYF.

For the CDR3, the DNA is TGCAGTCCTAAGGGGGCCGGGGACACAGATACGCAGTATTTT. The encoded protein is CSPKGAGDTDTQYF. The chain links TRBV20-1 to TRBJ2-3, with 7 bases that match TRBD1. The J segment lost 2 bases and the V segment lost 8 bases, leaving 10 bases of the junction unmatched. Germline assignment: CDR1 DFQATT and CDR2 SNEGSKA (reference sequence). The CDR3 has 14 amino acids.

The CDR3 here is CASSPQDSAYEQYF. The CDR3, as DNA: TGTGCCAGCAGCCCGCAGGACTCGGCCTACGAGCAGTACTTC. The gene calls are TRBV3-1 and TRBJ2-7; D is perhaps TRBD2 (5 bases). V lost 4 bases and J lost 2, with 12 bases in between. CDR3 length: 14 amino acids. The germline gives CDR1 LGHDT, CDR2 YNNKEL (reference sequence).

A few counts support this clonotype. This rearrangement joins TRBV5-4 to TRBJ1-1; a weak D match, TRBD1 (5 bases). Trimming took 3 bases from V and 3 from J, leaving 9 bases between them. CDR3 length equals 13 residues. Germline V gene lookup returns CDR1 SGHNT and CDR2 YYREEE (reference sequence). CDR3 protein: CASSYWGDTEAFF. The CDR3 coding sequence is TGTGCCAGCAGCTATTGGGGGGACACTGAAGCTTTCTTT.

The chain employs TRBV6-1 and TRBJ2-1, with D possibly TRBD2 on 5 matching bases. The CDR3 loop spans 14 amino acids. Deletions cut 2 bases from V and 3 bases from J, with 8 bases between. Germline-derived CDR1 and CDR2 are MNHNS and SASEGT. CDR3 in DNA: TGTGCCAGCAGTGAATTGGGGAGCTACAATGAGCAGTTCTTC. It yields the protein CASSELGSYNEQFF.

This clonotype was seen only a few times. The chain joins TRBV20-1 to TRBJ2-3, with D perhaps TRBD2 (6 bases). Trimming took 0 bases from V and 6 from J, leaving 25 bases between them. The CDR3 extends over 18 amino acids. The germline gives CDR1 DFQATT, CDR2 SNEGSKA (reference sequence). CDR3 sequence: CSARDPGGRGHILDTQYF. The CDR3 DNA is TGCAGTGCTAGAGATCCCGGAGGGAGAGGCCACATTTTGGATACGCAGTATTTT.

This clonotype was recorded a few times. This chain uses TRBV3-1 with TRBJ2-5; D possibly matches TRBD1 or TRBD2 (5 bases each). This CDR3 is 16 amino acids long. CDR1 LGHDT and CDR2 YNNKEL come from the germline V gene (reference sequence). The V and J ends lost 1 base and 4 bases respectively, with 16 bases between them. The CDR3 nucleotides read TGTGCCAGCAGCCAAGCGGTAGTGAGGGGACGAGAGACCCAGTACTTC. Amino acids: CASSQAVVRGRETQYF.

This clonotype was seen at least ten times. The chain combines TRBV11-1 with TRBJ2-2; weak D call: TRBD1 (6 bases). The ends were cut back, 4 bases at V and 6 bases at J, with 15 bases in the middle. This CDR3 spans 15 amino acids. Germline-derived CDR1 and CDR2 are SGHAT and FQDESV (reference sequence). CDR3 in DNA: TGTGCCAGCAGCTCTAGCTCAGGGGCAGCCGGGGAGCTGTTTTTT. It yields the protein CASSSSSGAAGELFF.

This clonotype was seen a handful of times. J is TRBJ2-2 and V is TRBV29-1; D is unclear. CDR3 size: 16 residues. From germline, CDR1 is SQVTM and CDR2 ANQGSEA. Trimming left V 1 base short and J 0 bases short, with 12 bases between. The CDR3: CSVEVGPLSNTGELFF. In nucleotides, the CDR3 is TGCAGCGTTGAAGTTGGACCATTATCGAACACCGGGGAGCTGTTTTTT.

About this clonotype itself: Compared with germline, one end of the junction differs, possibly owing to a read error. The chain has TRBV7-8 and TRBJ1-5; D is possibly TRBD1 (5 bases). The CDR3 is 17 residues long. In germline, CDR1 is SGHVS, CDR2 FQNEAQ. The CDR3 DNA follows: TGTACCAGCAGCTTAGCGCGAGGACATTATAGCAATCAGCCCCAGCATTTT. Translation: CTSSLARGHYSNQPQHF.

J is TRBJ2-2 and V is TRBV5-1; 8 nucleotides agree with TRBD1. The germline CDR1 and CDR2 sequences are SGHRS and YFSETQ. V shed 4 bases and J 1 base; nucleotides not matched to a gene: 3. The CDR3 totals 15 residues. The CDR3 region is CASSRGQENTGELFF. The CDR3 DNA sequence: TGCGCCAGCAGCCGGGGACAGGAGAACACCGGGGAGCTGTTTTTT.

This clonotype was recorded a few times. The chain uses TRBV20-1 and TRBJ2-3, with 11 bases identical to TRBD2. J was trimmed by 2 bases and V by 2 bases; bases with no gene match: 6. CDR1 DFQATT and CDR2 SNEGSKA come from the germline V gene (reference sequence). There are 16 residues in the CDR3. CDR3 sequence (DNA): TGCAGTGCTAGACCTGGACTAGCGGGCGCCACAGATACGCAGTATTTT. Amino acid sequence: CSARPGLAGATDTQYF.

This clonotype has just a few counts. The chain is built from TRBV27 and TRBJ1-5; no definite D call. Trimming removed 2 bases at V and 4 bases at J, with 9 bases between. This CDR3 is 14 amino acids long. In germline, CDR1 is MNHEY, CDR2 SMNVEV (reference sequence). The DNA of the CDR3 is TGTGCCAGCAGTTTAGCGGGCAGAAATCAGCCCCAGCATTTT. The encoded protein is CASSLAGRNQPQHF.

The V gene is TRBV7-8, the J gene TRBJ1-2, with 8 bases that match TRBD1. There are 13 residues in the CDR3. Per germline, CDR1 SGHVS and CDR2 FQNEAQ. The J segment lost 8 bases and the V segment lost 4 bases, leaving 6 bases of the junction unmatched. In DNA form, the CDR3 reads TGTGCCAGCAGCTCAGGGGGCCGAGGGGGCTACACCTTC. This gives the protein CASSSGGRGGYTF.

This chain connects TRBV9 to TRBJ2-7, with a tentative D call TRBD2 (5 bases). Germline CDR1 is SGDLS and CDR2 is YYNGEE. Between the trimmed V and J ends, which lost 0 bases and 0 bases, there was a span of 10 bases. The CDR3 has 15 amino acids. The DNA of the CDR3 is TGTGCCAGCAGCGTAGGGGCGGGTTTCTCCTACGAGCAGTACTTC. Translated, it gives CASSVGAGFSYEQYF.

This clonotype was observed many times. This rearrangement joins TRBV20-1 to TRBJ2-7, with D perhaps TRBD1 (5 bases). This CDR3 comprises 14 residues. The germline V and J ends were trimmed by 1 base and 6 bases, with 16 bases remaining between them. Germline-derived CDR1 and CDR2 are DFQATT and SNEGSKA (reference sequence). Written as DNA, the CDR3 is TGCAGTGCTAGAGTAACAGACAGTTACTCCGAGCAGTACTTC. This sequence encodes CSARVTDSYSEQYF.

V gene TRBV3-1 combines with J gene TRBJ1-6; D not resolved. CDR1 is LGHDT, CDR2 YNNKEL, per germline (reference sequence). This CDR3 region has 17 residues. V was clipped by 3 bases and J by 4 bases, with 16 bases between them. The DNA for the CDR3 is TGTGCCAGCAGCCATCGCAGAGGCGGTGGATATAATTCACCCCTCCACTTT. Translated, it gives CASSHRRGGGYNSPLHF. The full variable domain, completed using reference TRBV3-1 and TRBJ1-6, is DTAVSQTPKYLVTQMGNDKSIKCEQNLGHDTMYWYKQDSKKFLKIMFSYNNKELIINETVPNRFSPKSPDKAHLNLHINSLELGDSAVYFCASSHRRGGGYNSPLHFGNGTRLTVT.

The rearrangement joins TRBV5-1 to TRBJ2-3; D ambiguous. Germline V gene data show CDR1 as SGHRS and CDR2 as YFSETQ. Trimming cost V 2 bases and J 0 bases, with 10 bases left between them. The CDR3 sequence is 15 residues long. CDR3 DNA sequence: TGCGCCAGCAGCTTCCAAACGGTTAGCACAGATACGCAGTATTTT. It specifies CASSFQTVSTDTQYF.

This clonotype was seen many times. The rearrangement uses TRBV20-1 and TRBJ1-5, with 7 bases identical to TRBD1. Unmatched junction bases numbered 8, after V lost 5 bases and J lost 4 bases. Germline CDR1 is DFQATT and CDR2 is SNEGSKA (reference sequence). CDR3 size: 14 residues. The CDR3 sequence is CSALRTGRNQPQHF. In DNA form, the CDR3 reads TGCAGTGCTTTGAGGACAGGTCGGAATCAGCCCCAGCATTTT.